This paragraph covers one TCR beta chain sequence. In its sample, this clone was seen a few times. What antigen it recognizes has not been identified. No base qualities exist here, and no much larger clone lies one base off it. The sample is drawn from a study of follicular helper T cells after annual influenza vaccination (dated by TCRdb to 2017 to 2019). Turning to the overall study: After each seasonal influenza vaccination, blood was collected on days 0, 7 and 28. To study recall of cTfh clones, some subjects were followed across successive annual vaccinations spanning the 2013-2014, 2014-2015 and 2015-2016 seasons. One week after vaccination, a second recruited cohort of more than nine subjects (Table S1) displayed a similar ICOS+CD38+ cTfh response. Multi-year samples were available for six subjects, with four spanning two vaccination seasons and two spanning three seasons. The 2013-2014 samples were cryopreserved, while the 2015 samples were processed right after collection. The study at large found these results: A recurrent oligoclonal ICOS+CD38+ cTfh response containing tetramer and AIM influenza-specific clonotypes was recalled by successive annual vaccinations. Day 7 ICOS+CD38+ clones were most often found later in ICOS-CD38- cTfh, suggesting that subset may serve as a memory reservoir. Rare clonotypes could not be sampled because productive TCRB sequences were recovered from only about 10-21% of the analyzed cells. ICOS+CD38+ cTfh clonality correlated with the frequency of that population, and its change correlated with the change in circulating plasmablast frequency.

In light of the paper, this sample's time point label describes: 2015-2016 season, 7 days after influenza vaccination. Adults were given seasonal inactivated influenza vaccine (Fluvarix), and sorted blood CD4 subsets were followed by TCRB sequencing before and after vaccination. To be eligible, subjects had to be community-dwelling and could not have received an influenza vaccine during the previous 6 months. Reasons for exclusion included contraindications to influenza vaccine, substance abuse, HIV/AIDS, active malignancy, immunomodulatory medication, and active illness such as respiratory infection. At each time point, about 35 to 110 mL of blood was collected. Circulating Tfh were defined as non-naive CD4+CXCR5+PD-1+ cells, and these cells were sorted into ICOS+CD38+ and ICOS-CD38- fractions. Ficoll-Paque PLUS or SepMate separation was used to isolate PBMC. Before DNA extraction, cell subsets were sorted from PBMC on a BD FACS Aria.

The V end loses 4 bases and the J end loses 7 bases, and a stretch of 16 bases separates them. The CDR3 starts with the cysteine, ends with the phenylalanine, and has 15 residues. Just the 45-base CDR3 DNA is kept, in frame starting at base 1. The germline V gene (reference sequence) specifies SEHNR as CDR1 and FQNEAQ as CDR2. Library creation used the immunoSEQ multiplex PCR assay. Adaptive Biotechnologies carried out TCRB amplification, library preparation, sequencing and preliminary bioinformatics at Survey level resolution. For TCRB sequencing, genomic DNA from the sorted cTfh populations was amplified by multiplex PCR. Regarding the original processing steps: In R, clonality was calculated as 1 minus the normalized Shannon entropy, and the Gini index was computed using the R package ineq. Overlap score was the summed counts of shared sequences divided by total counts of all sequences in both compared samples. Shared-clonotype significance used Fisher's exact test assuming a theoretical repertoire of 10^7 TCRB sequences. TCRdb's version of the immuneACCESS table is confined to in-frame rearrangements and falls short of the full clone set. An unresolved V gene accounts for under half of the shortfall where checked; the remainder is of unknown origin. V, J and clone size are taken as reported in that table, and D and trimming were inferred from the DNA itself. This sample has some 1,300 clones in its table, and about four fifths of those were observed once. The ten largest clones add up to more than 5.5% of the sample.

This specimen was CXCR5+ CD38+ circulating T follicular helper cells from blood, taken 7 days after influenza vaccination. Reading the label with the study, this specimen's cell subset or site is: circulating Tfh, non-naive CD4+CXCR5+PD-1+ (ICOS+CD38+ or ICOS-CD38-). This sequence uses TRBV7-9 and TRBJ2-2; the D gene cannot be resolved beyond TRBD1 or TRBD2, each matching 6 bases. The receptor was isolated from an adult who received the influenza vaccine. The CDR3 is CASSWTGASRGELFF. The nucleotide sequence reads TGTGCCAGCAGCTGGACGGGGGCCTCCCGCGGGGAGCTGTTTTTT. With all but the CDR3 taken from the reference TRBV7-9 and TRBJ2-2 genes, the full variable domain is: DTGVSQNPRHKITKRGQNVTFRCDPISEHNRLYWYRQTLGQGPEFLTYFQNEAQLEKSRLLSDRFSAERPKGSFSTLEIQRTEQGDSAMYLCASSWTGASRGELFFGEGSRLTVL.